Below, 10 T cell receptor beta chains from the same sample are listed, as sequenced in a study of response to subunit inactivated influenza vaccine. Each CDR3 protein is one row after TCRdb ran MiXCR on the RT-PCR reads. The sample lists 600,000 to 700,000 distinct CDR3 sequences, 12% to 15% occurring once. The specimen comprised PBMCs from blood, sampled approximately 15 days before vaccination. All receptors derive from a man in his fifties who received an inactivated influenza vaccine.

This chain links TRBV4-3 with TRBJ2-2; 10 nucleotides match TRBD2. This CDR3 has 18 amino acids. Germline values: CDR1 LGHNA, CDR2 YSLEER. Germline trimming cut 0 bases from V and 2 bases from J; bases unmatched to any gene: 6. CDR3 in DNA: TGCGCCAGCAGCCAAGAGGCACTAGCGGGATACAACACCGGGGAGCTGTTTTTT. Translation: CASSQEALAGYNTGELFF.

This clonotype was counted between two and nine times. This sequence joins TRBV28 and TRBJ1-2; 7 bases are shared with TRBD1. The CDR3 is 15 amino acids. The germline gives CDR1 MDHEN, CDR2 SYDVKM. With V trimmed by 5 bases and J by 4 bases, 10 bases remained unmatched. The CDR3 DNA is TGTGCCAGCAGTCCCCTCCGACAGGGCGGCTATGGCTACACCTTC. This translates into CASSPLRQGGYGYTF.

This clonotype showed up just a few times. The rearrangement uses TRBV25-1 and TRBJ2-1; D possibly uses TRBD1 or TRBD2 (6 bases each). The germline V gene has CDR1 MGHDK and CDR2 SYGVNS. This CDR3 is built from 14 residues. V shed 6 bases and J shed 7 bases, with 16 bases lying between them. The CDR3 coding sequence is TGTGCCAGCAGGAGCCCGGGGGCGGTAAATGAGCAGTTCTTC. It specifies CASRSPGAVNEQFF.

This clonotype was found a few times. The chain combines TRBV6-2 or TRBV6-3 with TRBJ2-3, with a weak D call TRBD1 (7 bases). V lost 3 bases and J 2 bases, leaving 15 bases between the germline ends. This CDR3 comprises 16 residues. Per the germline V gene, CDR1 is MNHEY and CDR2 is SVGEGT. The CDR3 sequence: CASSYSDRDFTDTQYF. CDR3 in DNA: TGTGCCAGCAGTTATTCAGACAGGGACTTCACAGATACGCAGTATTTT.

This clonotype has just a few counts. V usage is TRBV11-1 and J usage is TRBJ1-2; a weak D match, TRBD1 (5 bases). Looked up from germline, CDR1 is SGHAT and CDR2 is FQDESV (reference sequence). Trimming stripped 1 base from V and 6 bases from J, with 21 bases between. The CDR3 length is 17 residues. This chain's CDR3 is CASSLEAGLSSRNGYTF. The CDR3 nucleotides are TGTGCCAGCAGCTTAGAGGCGGGGCTGTCTTCGAGGAATGGCTACACCTTC.

This chain links TRBV4-1 with TRBJ2-1; D gene unclear. Germline CDR1 reads MGHRA; CDR2 reads YSYEKL. The CDR3 is 15 residues long. The V end lost 1 base, the J end lost 7 bases, and 14 bases lay between the germline ends. The CDR3 loop is CASSQAAGDRNEQFF. In DNA form, the CDR3 reads TGCGCCAGCAGCCAAGCAGCAGGTGACCGTAATGAGCAGTTCTTC.

The CDR3 sequence: CASSLGQRIFSGANVLTF. CDR3 nucleotides: TGTGCCAGCAGCCTGGGACAGAGAATCTTTTCTGGGGCCAACGTCCTGACTTTC. The genes are TRBV11-1 and TRBJ2-6; 7 nucleotides align to TRBD1. This CDR3 has 18 residues. Trimming took 5 bases from V and 1 from J; bases not matched to a gene: 11. Germline CDR1 and CDR2: SGHAT and FQDESV (reference sequence). Together with reference TRBV11-1 and TRBJ2-6, the CDR3 gives the full variable domain: EAEVAQSPRYKITEKSQAVAFWCDPISGHATLYWYRQILGQGPELLVQFQDESVVDDSQLPKDRFSAERLKGVDSTLKIQPAELGDSAMYLCASSLGQRIFSGANVLTFGAGSRLTVL.

CDR3 sequence (DNA): TGTGCCACCAGCAGAGGGCTAGCGGGAGGGAGCGGGGAGCTGTTTTTT. Encoded protein: CATSRGLAGGSGELFF. The genes are TRBV15 and TRBJ2-2; 12 positions match TRBD2. Per the germline V gene, CDR1 is LNHNV and CDR2 is YYDKDF (reference sequence). The CDR3 sequence is 16 residues long. J lost 7 bases, V lost 1 base, and 4 bases had no gene match.

This clonotype was seen ten or more times. This sequence joins TRBV12-3 or TRBV12-4 and TRBJ1-4; no firm D call. V lost 6 bases to trimming and J lost 7 bases, with 15 bases between them. CDR3 length equals 14 residues. The CDR3 loop reads CASSRARTSEKLFF. CDR3 DNA sequence: TGTGCCAGCAGCCGGGCCCGGACGAGTGAAAAACTGTTTTTT.

A few counts support this clonotype. The gene calls are TRBV7-2 and TRBJ2-1; 9 nucleotides match TRBD2. Trimming took 5 bases from V and 12 from J; bases not matched to a gene: 5. CDR1 is SGHTA and CDR2 is FQGNSA in the germline V gene. The CDR3 loop spans 12 amino acids. CDR3 in amino acids: CASSPGTSRQFF. The CDR3 DNA reads as TGTGCCAGCAGCCCCGGGACTAGCAGGCAGTTCTTC.